Presented here are 5 T cell receptor beta chains from one specimen sequenced in a study of T cell responses to AZD1222 COVID-19 vaccine. TCRdb keeps only in-frame clones here, not all; method: immunoSEQ multiplex PCR. The sample consists of approximately 80,000 clones, more than 70% of them appearing once. This material consisted of peripheral blood, taken on day 0 of AZD1222 vaccination. Receptors originate from an adult in good health.

As regards this clone: One end of the junction is discordant with germline, which a read error may explain. The chain employs TRBV30 and TRBJ2-1, with TRBD2 identical over 11 bases. Germline V CDR1 and CDR2: GTSNPN, SVGIG (reference sequence). CDR3 length: 14 amino acids. CDR3 in amino acids: CAWLAGGPYSEQFF. For the CDR3, the DNA is TGTGCCTGGTTAGCGGGGGGGCCTTACAGTGAGCAGTTCTTC.

V is TRBV6-5 and J is TRBJ2-7; TRBD2 matches 14 bases. J lost 4 bases, V lost 0 bases, and 2 bases had no gene match. CDR1 and CDR2 (germline): MNHEY, SVGAGI. The CDR3 extends over 16 amino acids. In DNA, the CDR3 is TGTGCCAGCAGTTACTCGGGACTAGCGGGGGATTACGAGCAGTACTTC. It translates to CASSYSGLAGDYEQYF.

The rearrangement uses TRBV4-1 and TRBJ2-5; 11 nucleotides line up with TRBD2. CDR3 size: 19 residues. CDR1 and CDR2 (germline): MGHRA, YSYEKL. V was pared by 0 bases and J by 0 bases, with 9 bases of the junction left unmatched. The CDR3 DNA sequence: TGCGCCAGCAGCCAAGATACGGCTAGCGGGGGGTATTACCAAGAGACCCAGTACTTC. It translates to CASSQDTASGGYYQETQYF.

The chain couples TRBV11-2 to TRBJ2-7; no clear D. The CDR3 is 11 residues long. In germline, CDR1 is SGHAT, CDR2 FQNNGV. Trimming stripped 3 bases from V and 7 bases from J, with 7 bases between. The CDR3 coding sequence is TGTGCCAGCAGCTTTAGCCTAGAGCAGTACTTC. It is translated as CASSFSLEQYF.

The rearrangement links TRBV6-4 to TRBJ2-5; no clear D gene. Germline V gene sequence: CDR1 MRHNA, CDR2 SNTAGT. Trimming pared 0 bases from V and 0 bases from J, leaving 5 bases between. This CDR3 contains 14 residues. CDR3 bases: TGTGCCAGCAGTGACTCTAGGTACCAAGAGACCCAGTACTTC. It yields the protein CASSDSRYQETQYF.